This TCR beta chain appears in the sequencing data of a study of cytomegalovirus exposure and HLA in healthy donors. The PCR ran on 60 Vbeta and 13 Jbeta primers. Data came from immunoSEQ multiplex PCR; TCRdb stores just in-frame clones and leaves some out. The sample includes about 55,000 clones, 70% to 80% of them seen just once. The germline CDR1 and CDR2 sequences are LNHDA and SQIVND (reference sequence). Trimming took 7 bases from V and 2 from J; bases not matched to a gene: 16. The CDR3 consists of 18 residues. The sequence derives from a female donor in good health and CMV-seronegative. The sample comprised PBMCs. This chain links TRBV19 with TRBJ2-3; 9 nucleotides match TRBD2. As DNA, the CDR3 is TGTGCCAGTAATTCCGGGACTAGCAGTCTCCCGGCCACAGATACGCAGTATTTT. As protein: CASNSGTSSLPATDTQYF.